The clone carrying this T cell receptor (beta chain) was seen a handful of times. Its antigen is undetermined. This entry is derived from a study of T cell repertoires in cytomegalovirus infection. Across the study: Through public TCR beta signatures, both CMV infection and matching HLA type were indicated. Notes on the study in general: Cumulative public TCR beta family frequency identified CMV carriers with the relevant HLA.

CDR3 size: 14 residues. Germline V gene lookup returns CDR1 SNHLY and CDR2 FYNNEI. V was shortened by 4 bases and J by 2 bases, with 9 bases between the two germline ends. TCRdb independently ran MiXCR on the reads; one entry per CDR3 protein. The sample records around 100,000 distinct CDR3 sequences, 16% being singletons. The clonotype was recovered from a human donor in good health (CMV status not recorded). Some clones in this sample may be carry-over from other donors' samples. This rearrangement joins TRBV2 to TRBJ2-4; D not certain. Sequenced sample: PBMCs. In DNA, the CDR3 is TGTGCCAGCAGTGGAAAGGATACCAAAAACATTCAGTACTTC. It translates to CASSGKDTKNIQYF.